One and the same sample provided the 8 T cell receptor beta chains below, sequenced in a study of neurological immune-mediated disorders (dated 2019 in TCRdb). Library preparation employed 5' RACE. Reads for this sample came from an Illumina HiSeq 2500. TCRdb trimmed public reads at Q25 via fastp, called clones via MiXCR and kept in-frame beta chains. Each entry merges the rows of one CDR3 protein and shows their most common DNA and genes. For this sample there are 80,000 or so distinct CDR3 sequences; roughly 9% appear just once. Less than 2% of the sample rests with the top ten. The specimen was PBMCs. These receptors were taken from a man over 45 in good health.

The chain has TRBV3-1 and TRBJ2-1; D perhaps matches TRBD2 (5 bases). CDR3 length equals 13 residues. V shed 7 bases and J shed 4 bases, with 11 bases lying between them. Per the germline V gene, CDR1 is LGHDT and CDR2 is YNNKEL (reference sequence). CDR3 loop: CASNGGRYNEQFF. DNA for the CDR3: TGTGCCAGCAATGGAGGCCGGTACAATGAGCAGTTCTTC.

This clonotype was counted at least ten times. V usage is TRBV20-1 and J usage is TRBJ1-5; D ambiguous. The CDR3 consists of 13 residues. The V end was cut by 4 bases, the J end by 2 bases, with 9 bases between. Germline V lookup: CDR1 DFQATT, CDR2 SNEGSKA (reference sequence). This CDR3 reads CSATWAGNQPQHF. The CDR3 DNA is TGCAGTGCTACGTGGGCGGGCAATCAGCCCCAGCATTTT.

In this sample, this clonotype turned up many times. The chain is built from TRBV12-3 or TRBV12-4 and TRBJ1-1; 9 positions agree with TRBD1. The CDR3 covers 15 residues. The junction had 3 bases not matched to a gene; V was cut back by 3 bases and J by 1 base. The CDR3 spells CASSFRDRANTEAFF. As DNA, the CDR3 is TGTGCCAGCAGTTTCCGGGACAGGGCGAACACTGAAGCTTTCTTT.

There are many counts of this clonotype. The rearrangement joins TRBV10-3 to TRBJ2-7; D is unresolved. The length of the CDR3 is 11 residues. Germline V gene data show CDR1 as ENHRY and CDR2 as SYGVKD. Trimming stripped 2 bases from V and 4 bases from J, with 3 bases between. The CDR3 nucleotides are TGTGCCATCAGTGAGGGTTACGAGCAGTACTTC. Translating it yields CAISEGYEQYF.

This clonotype was picked up many times. This sequence joins TRBV27 and TRBJ2-3; 8 nucleotides align to TRBD2. The germline V gene has CDR1 MNHEY and CDR2 SMNVEV (reference sequence). The CDR3 has 15 residues. The trim removed 6 bases at V and 4 bases at J, leaving 9 bases unmatched. CDR3 amino acids: CASRIRGGIADTQYF. The CDR3 coding sequence is TGTGCCAGCAGGATCCGGGGGGGGATTGCAGATACGCAGTATTTT.

Ten or more counts support this clonotype. The chain links TRBV25-1 to TRBJ2-7; D is perhaps TRBD1 (6 bases). Trimming stripped 6 bases from V and 5 bases from J, with 17 bases between. The germline CDR1 and CDR2 sequences are MGHDK and SYGVNS. There are 14 residues in the CDR3. The CDR3 region is CASSPGNRAHEQYF. CDR3 coding DNA: TGTGCCAGCAGCCCAGGGAACAGGGCCCACGAGCAGTACTTC.

A note on this clonotype: This may stem from a read error, because a much larger clone lies one nucleotide away. This chain joins TRBV5-1 and TRBJ2-3; 9 bases map to TRBD1. CDR1 is SGHRS and CDR2 is YFSETQ in the germline V gene. The CDR3 runs 13 residues. CDR3 protein: CASGQGSADTKYF. The CDR3 nucleotides read TGCGCCAGCGGACAGGGGAGCGCAGATACGAAGTATTTT.

At least ten counts were recorded for this clonotype. V is TRBV28 and J is TRBJ1-5, with D uncertain. V gave up 3 bases and J gave up 13 bases, with 16 bases separating them. This CDR3 region has 13 residues. Germline loops: CDR1 MDHEN, CDR2 SYDVKM. The CDR3 region is CASSFGQVSRQHF. CDR3 nucleotide sequence: TGTGCCAGCAGTTTTGGGCAGGTCAGTCGACAGCATTTT.